The following is a TCR beta chain sequence with its context. This sample was taken from a study of metastatic and nonmetastatic thyroid tumors. No treatment of any kind had been given to any patient before thyroid surgery. Germline assignment: CDR1 DFQATT and CDR2 SNEGSKA (reference sequence). The V gene end was trimmed by 2 bases and the J gene end by 3 bases; junction bases not matched to a gene: 7. The CDR3 runs to 14 residues. TCRdb re-analyzed the PCR reads through MiXCR. This table has more than 15,000 clones, more than 20% appearing once. J is TRBJ2-7 and V is TRBV20-1; 7 bases agree with TRBD2. The origin of this receptor is a male donor with papillary thyroid cancer or a benign thyroid nodule (not recorded which). Some clones in this sample may be carry-over from other donors' samples. The sample comprised blood. The CDR3 DNA reads as TGCAGTGCTAGACTTCATCCGGGAGGCTACGAGCAGTACTTC. This gives the protein CSARLHPGGYEQYF.